The rows below give T cell receptor beta chains drawn from one sample of a study of blood T cell repertoires in COVID-19. Assay used: immunoSEQ multiplex PCR; TCRdb lists only in-frame clones, some missing. The data contain about 260,000 clones, around nine tenths of them singletons. Input material: peripheral blood. Receptors originate from a man between 35 and 55 years old with active or convalescent COVID-19. The CDR3 runs from the conserved cysteine through the conserved F or W. D genes are given only for firm matches. Not every row has a clone size; where given, it reads once, few, many or a size class.

d_call clone_size cdr3_length j_call v_call cdr3_nt cdr3_aa
TRBD2 . 15 TRBJ2-1 TRBV5-1 TGCGCCAGCAGCCAACTAGCGGGGACTTACAATGAGCAGTTCTTC CASSQLAGTYNEQFF
TRBD1 . 15 TRBJ1-2 TRBV19 TGTGCCAGTAGTACACTCTCGACAGGGAACTATGGCTACACCTTC CASSTLSTGNYGYTF
TRBD1 . 15 TRBJ2-7 TRBV3-1/TRBV3-2 TGTGCCAGCAGCCAATCCGGGACAGGGGGCCAACAGCAGTACTTC CASSQSGTGGQQQYF
TRBD2 . 18 TRBJ2-2 TRBV9 TGTGCCAGCAGCGTATCGGCTAGCGGGGGGGCGGTCACCGGGGAGCTGTTTTTT CASSVSASGGAVTGELFF
. . 14 TRBJ1-5 TRBV21-1 TGTGCCAGCAGCTTTTTGGAGGGCAATCAGCCCCAGCATTTT CASSFLEGNQPQHF
TRBD1 . 13 TRBJ1-4 TRBV10-3 TGTGCCATCACCGGGACAGGGGATGAAAAACTGTTTTTT CAITGTGDEKLFF
. . 16 TRBJ2-7 TRBV28 TGTGCCAGCAGTTTCCGAACAGGTGGGGTCACCTACGAGCAGTACTTC CASSFRTGGVTYEQYF
. few 14 TRBJ2-7 TRBV24-1 TGTGCCACCAGTGATGGCGGGGTCCCCTACGAGCAGTACTTC CATSDGGVPYEQYF
. . 14 TRBJ1-1 TRBV4-1 TGCGCCAGCAGCCAATACAGGGACAACACTGAAGCTTTCTTT CASSQYRDNTEAFF
. few 14 TRBJ1-2 TRBV5-1 TGCGCCAGCACAAAGGACAGCCCCGGGGATGGCTACACCTTC CASTKDSPGDGYTF
TRBD1 . 15 TRBJ1-4 TRBV18 TGTGCCAGCTCACCTTCAGGGGACAGGGCCGAAAAACTGTTTTTT CASSPSGDRAEKLFF
. . 17 TRBJ1-6 TRBV5-1 TGCGCCAGCAGCTTGGACCCGGGAGGGGCACCTAATTCACCCCTCCACTTT CASSLDPGGAPNSPLHF
TRBD1 . 15 TRBJ2-1 TRBV5-1 TGCGCCAGCAGCTGGGGGGACAGGACTTACAATGAGCAGTTCTTC CASSWGDRTYNEQFF
. . 17 TRBJ1-6 TRBV7-6 TGTGCCAGCAGCTTAGTCTCTGCGGGGGTGGGCGGCTCACCCCTCCACTTT CASSLVSAGVGGSPLHF
. few 13 TRBJ1-1 TRBV6-4 TGTGCCAGCAGTGATGGCAGGGGCACTGAAGCTTTCTTT CASSDGRGTEAFF
TRBD2 . 15 TRBJ2-1 TRBV20-1 TGCAGTGCTAGTTCCGGGACTAGCGGGAACAATGAGCAGTTCTTC CSASSGTSGNNEQFF
. . 17 TRBJ2-1 TRBV4-1 TGCGCCAGCCGCTTAGTTATGACAGAGAGCTCCTACAATGAGCAGTTCTTC CASRLVMTESSYNEQFF